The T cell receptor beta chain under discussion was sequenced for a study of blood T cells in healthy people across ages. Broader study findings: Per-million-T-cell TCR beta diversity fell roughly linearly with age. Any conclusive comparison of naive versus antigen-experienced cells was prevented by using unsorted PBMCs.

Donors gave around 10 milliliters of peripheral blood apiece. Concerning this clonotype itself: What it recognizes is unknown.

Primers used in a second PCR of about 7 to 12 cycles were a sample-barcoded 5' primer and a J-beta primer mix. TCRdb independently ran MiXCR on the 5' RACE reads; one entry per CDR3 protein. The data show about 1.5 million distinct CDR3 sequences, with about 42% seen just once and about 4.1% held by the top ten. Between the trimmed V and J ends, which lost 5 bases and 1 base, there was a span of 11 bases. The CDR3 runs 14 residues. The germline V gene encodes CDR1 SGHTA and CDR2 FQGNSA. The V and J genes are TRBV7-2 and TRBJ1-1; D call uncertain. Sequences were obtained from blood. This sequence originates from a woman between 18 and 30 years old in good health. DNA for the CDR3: TGTGCCAGCAGCCCCTTCGGGCCGAACACTGAAGCTTTCTTT. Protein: CASSPFGPNTEAFF.